This T cell receptor beta chain appears in the sequencing data of a study of blood T cell repertoires in COVID-19. For the study at large: Collection of acute and convalescent COVID-19 samples took place in the United States, Italy and Spain. T cells, B-cell-depleted T cells, or PBMCs supplied cDNA or gDNA.

Produced via immunoSEQ multiplex PCR; TCRdb's table is partial and in-frame only. The sample holds 200,000 to 250,000 clones, around 86% seen once. CDR3 length: 15 residues. V lost 4 bases to trimming and J lost 3 bases, with 13 bases between them. Germline V gives CDR1 SGHRS, CDR2 YFSETQ. The receptor's source is a woman between 70 and 85 years old with COVID-19, enrolled during active disease. The sequenced sample consisted of peripheral blood. The chain joins TRBV5-1 to TRBJ2-2; D might be TRBD1 (6 bases). CDR3 residues: CASSRGGYDTGELFF. The CDR3 DNA sequence: TGCGCCAGCAGCCGAGGGGGATATGACACCGGGGAGCTGTTTTTT.